These 30 T cell receptor beta chains came from one sample sequenced in a study of T cells in Graves' hyperthyroidism and ophthalmopathy. There were TCR beta CDR3 regions amplified from RNA transcripts. The HTBI primer set drove a first-round RT-PCR of the TCR CDR3. One entry per CDR3 protein, called by TCRdb with MiXCR from the multiplex PCR reads. This table has 450,000 to 700,000 distinct CDR3 sequences, 40% to 55% appearing once. The sample was peripheral blood or thyroid tissue (not recorded which). Source of these receptors: a woman under 30 with Graves' hyperthyroidism.

This clonotype was seen at least ten times. V is TRBV9 and J is TRBJ1-2, with D tentatively TRBD1 (5 bases). The CDR3 is made up of 13 amino acids. Germline loops: CDR1 SGDLS, CDR2 YYNGEE. V was shortened by 3 bases and J by 2 bases, with 8 bases between the two germline ends. CDR3 sequence (DNA): TGTGCCAGCAGCGGGGGCAGGAACTATGGCTACACCTTC. It translates to CASSGGRNYGYTF.

There are many counts of this clonotype. The genes are TRBV12-5 and TRBJ1-1; no clear D. V was cut by 6 bases and J by 5 bases, with 10 bases left in between. Germline CDR1 LGHNT, CDR2 FRNRAP. The CDR3 contains 12 residues. CDR3 region: CASGARVTEAFF. For the CDR3, the DNA is TGTGCTAGTGGAGCAAGGGTGACTGAAGCTTTCTTT.

This sequence joins TRBV24-1 and TRBJ2-6; TRBD1 might be the D (5 bases). The CDR3 has 16 residues. CDR1 and CDR2 from the germline V gene are KGHDR and SFDVKD. V lost 3 bases and J 0 bases, leaving 8 bases between the germline ends. The CDR3 DNA reads TGTGCCACCAGTGATGTGACAGCCTCTGGGGCCAACGTCCTGACTTTC. Its translation is CATSDVTASGANVLTF.

The chain is built from TRBV12-3 or TRBV12-4 and TRBJ1-6; D gene uncertain. Deletions cut 5 bases from V and 6 bases from J, with 11 bases between. CDR3 length: 14 residues. CDR3 region: CASSPEDGNSPLHF. DNA of the CDR3: TGTGCCAGCAGTCCCGAGGACGGTAATTCACCCCTCCACTTT.

This chain joins TRBV29-1 and TRBJ1-1; no definite D call. The germline CDR1 and CDR2 sequences are SQVTM and ANQGSEA. V dropped 6 bases and J dropped 0 bases, with 8 bases sitting between them. The CDR3 is made up of 12 amino acids. This CDR3 reads CSVATLNTEAFF. For the CDR3, the DNA is TGCAGCGTCGCGACACTGAACACTGAAGCTTTCTTT. The entire variable domain, with the rest obtained from reference TRBV29-1 and TRBJ1-1, is as follows: SAVISQKPSRDICQRGTSLTIQCQVDSQVTMMFWYRQQPGQSLTLIATANQGSEATYESGFVIDKFPISRPNLTFSTLTVSNMSPEDSSIYLCSVATLNTEAFFGQGTRLTVV.

Ten or more counts support this clonotype. V usage is TRBV2 and J usage is TRBJ2-7; 7 bases fit TRBD2. The trim removed 7 bases at V and 4 bases at J, leaving 25 bases unmatched. In germline, CDR1 is SNHLY, CDR2 FYNNEI. This CDR3 region has 19 residues. DNA of the CDR3: TGTGCCAGCAACGATGGTACCGGACTAGTATCTTCTGTCCCTTACGAGCAGTACTTC. Encoded protein: CASNDGTGLVSSVPYEQYF.

The chain has TRBV27 and TRBJ2-3, with unresolved D. In germline, CDR1 is MNHEY, CDR2 SMNVEV (reference sequence). CDR3 length: 16 residues. The V and J ends lost 5 bases and 6 bases respectively, with 21 bases between them. The CDR3 sequence: CASSILGDSRYDTQYF. The CDR3 bases are TGTGCCAGCAGTATCCTCGGAGACTCCCGATACGATACGCAGTATTTT.

The gene calls are TRBV2 and TRBJ2-7, with D tentatively TRBD1 or TRBD2 (6 bases each). Germline CDR1 is SNHLY and CDR2 is FYNNEI. Trimming shortened V by 6 bases and J by 3 bases, and 15 bases separated the two germline ends. This CDR3 has 14 residues. The CDR3 DNA sequence: TGTGCCAGCAGGGACGAACAGGGAGGCTACGAGCAGTACTTC. Its translation is CASRDEQGGYEQYF.

A note on this clonotype: This may stem from a read error, because a much larger clone lies one nucleotide away. The rearrangement links TRBV7-9 to TRBJ1-2; 9 nucleotides align to TRBD1. The CDR3 is made up of 15 amino acids. CDR1 and CDR2 from the germline V gene are SEHNR and FQNEAQ (reference sequence). This CDR3 is CASNHDRGSSYGYTF. In DNA form, the CDR3 reads TGCGCCAGCAACCATGACAGGGGGAGCAGCTATGGCTACACCTTC. The full variable domain, in which reference TRBV7-9 and TRBJ1-2 provide the parts outside the CDR3, is DTGVSQNPRHKITKRGQNVTFRCDPISEHNRLYWYRQTLGQGPEFLTYFQNEAQLEKSRLLSDRFSAERPKGSFSTLEIQRTEQGDSAMYLCASNHDRGSSYGYTFGSGTRLTVV.

With respect to this clonotype: Germline is not matched at one junction end, which may reflect a read error. This chain joins TRBV7-9 and TRBJ1-4; TRBD1 matches at 7 bases. CDR3 length: 13 residues. CDR1 SEHNR and CDR2 FQNEAQ come from the germline V gene (reference sequence). In DNA, the CDR3 is TGTGCCAGCAGCCCAGCGGGGGGACAGTTCGAGCTTTTT. It codes for CASSPAGGQFELF.

The J gene is TRBJ2-3, the V gene TRBV20-1; the D is unclear. V was cut by 6 bases and J by 3 bases, with 10 bases left in between. CDR3 length equals 12 residues. Germline CDR1 DFQATT, CDR2 SNEGSKA (reference sequence). CDR3 sequence: CSAIERTDTQYF. CDR3 DNA: TGCAGTGCCATAGAGAGGACAGATACGCAGTATTTT.

The chain links TRBV12-3 or TRBV12-4 to TRBJ1-1; no clear D gene. The CDR3 extends over 15 amino acids. V was pared by 0 bases and J by 4 bases, with 12 bases between. The CDR3 loop reads CASSLAVGAGTEAFF. The CDR3 nucleotides read TGTGCCAGCAGTTTAGCTGTGGGCGCGGGCACTGAAGCTTTCTTT.

This rearrangement joins TRBV20-1 to TRBJ2-6, with unresolved D. The CDR3 contains 15 residues. V dropped 4 bases and J dropped 0 bases, with 10 bases sitting between them. The germline CDR1 and CDR2 sequences are DFQATT and SNEGSKA (reference sequence). The CDR3 loop reads CSATGFSSGANVLTF. The CDR3 nucleotides read TGCAGTGCTACAGGTTTCAGCTCTGGGGCCAACGTCCTGACTTTC.

The chain links TRBV7-9 to TRBJ2-1; 9 positions match TRBD1. This CDR3 is built from 15 residues. V dropped 5 bases and J dropped 5; count of bases not matched to a gene: 7. From germline, CDR1 is SEHNR and CDR2 FQNEAQ (reference sequence). The DNA for the CDR3 is TGTGCCAGCAGCATCCGGGACAGGGAAAACAATGAGCAGTTCTTC. Its translation is CASSIRDRENNEQFF.

The chain couples TRBV10-3 to TRBJ1-2, with D hard to call. Trimming removed 8 bases at V and 3 bases at J, with 16 bases between. The CDR3 is made up of 14 amino acids. Germline loops: CDR1 ENHRY, CDR2 SYGVKD. DNA of the CDR3: TGTGCCATCCCAGGTGGAGGCAGCGACTATGGCTACACCTTC. It codes for CAIPGGGSDYGYTF.

This clonotype has only a few counts. The gene calls are TRBV18 and TRBJ2-7; D is possibly TRBD1 (6 bases). CDR1 is KGHSH, CDR2 LQKENI, per germline. CDR3 size: 13 residues. V lost 4 bases to trimming and J lost 3 bases, with 10 bases between them. The DNA for the CDR3 is TGTGCCAGCTCACACGGACAGAACTACGAGCAGTACTTC. It is translated as CASSHGQNYEQYF.

The table lists this clonotype with many counts. CDR3 nucleotides: TGTGCCAGCAGCTTAGTTACAGGGGCGGTCGGCTACACCTTC. Protein: CASSLVTGAVGYTF. The chain joins TRBV11-2 to TRBJ1-2; 7 positions match TRBD1. This CDR3 is 14 amino acids long. J gave up 8 bases and V 1 base, and 7 bases lay outside the gene matches. The germline CDR1 and CDR2 sequences are SGHAT and FQNNGV.

This clonotype turned up a few times. Compared with germline, one end of the junction differs, possibly owing to a read error. The chain combines TRBV7-7 with TRBJ2-1; D uncertain. The CDR3 sequence is 13 residues long. CDR1 and CDR2 (germline): SSHAT, FNYEAQ (reference sequence). In DNA, the CDR3 is TGTGCTAGCAGCTTAGCTCTCTACAATGAGCAGTTCTTC. The encoded protein is CASSLALYNEQFF.

The chain combines TRBV3-1 with TRBJ2-2; the match to TRBD2 covers 14 bases. V trimming: 7 bases; J trimming: 5 bases; junction bases outside the gene matches: 6. The length of the CDR3 is 16 residues. The germline gives CDR1 LGHDT, CDR2 YNNKEL (reference sequence). The CDR3 loop reads CASTGTSGSRTGELFF. The CDR3 DNA sequence: TGTGCCAGCACCGGGACTAGCGGGAGCAGGACCGGGGAGCTGTTTTTT.

This clonotype was seen only a few times. The V gene is TRBV19, the J gene TRBJ2-2; 15 bases are shared with TRBD2. The CDR3 length is 17 residues. V shed 7 bases, J shed 5 bases, and the junction held 8 bases outside the gene matches. Germline V gives CDR1 LNHDA, CDR2 SQIVND (reference sequence). For the CDR3, the DNA is TGTGCCAGTACTCAGGGACTAGCGGGAGGTTATACCGGGGAGCTGTTTTTT. Translating gives CASTQGLAGGYTGELFF.

A word on this clonotype: One end of the junction does not line up with germline, which may come from a read error. J is TRBJ1-1 and V is TRBV24-1; the match to TRBD1 covers 12 bases. Germline CDR1 KGHDR, CDR2 SFDVKD. The CDR3 is 16 residues long. Here the CDR3 reads CATSGGQGASDTEAFF. The CDR3 region has the DNA TGTGCCACGAGTGGGGGACAGGGGGCATCGGACACTGAAGCTTTCTTT.

The chain combines TRBV20-1 with TRBJ1-2; no definite D call. CDR3 length: 11 amino acids. Germline V CDR1 and CDR2: DFQATT, SNEGSKA (reference sequence). V was cut by 7 bases and J by 6 bases, with 12 bases left in between. CDR3 loop: CSVDRGDGYTF. CDR3 bases: TGCAGTGTTGACCGGGGAGATGGCTACACCTTC.

Concerning this clonotype: The junction shows a germline mismatch at one end, possibly a read error. The chain recombines TRBV20-1 with TRBJ1-5, with D maybe TRBD1 (5 bases). This CDR3 is 15 amino acids long. Per germline, CDR1 DFQATT and CDR2 SNEGSKA (reference sequence). CDR3 DNA sequence: TGCAGTGCTAGAGATCGAGGGGCGTACAATGAGCCCCAGCATTTT. Protein product: CSARDRGAYNEPQHF.

The table lists this clonotype with many counts. The chain employs TRBV12-3 or TRBV12-4 and TRBJ1-1; D gene uncertain. Trimming removed 3 bases at V and 5 bases at J, with 10 bases between. The CDR3 is made up of 13 amino acids. CDR3 in amino acids: CASSLAEETEAFF. CDR3 coding DNA: TGTGCCAGCAGTTTGGCCGAAGAGACTGAAGCTTTCTTT.

With regard to this clonotype: The junction departs from germline at one end; a sequencing error may be responsible. This rearrangement joins TRBV13 to TRBJ1-1; no clear D. Germline-derived CDR1 and CDR2 are PRHDT and FYEKMQ (reference sequence). This CDR3 comprises 18 residues. The CDR3 nucleotides read TGTGCCAGCAGCTTAGGGGACGTCATGACGAACTATGGCTACGAGCTGTACTTC. It translates to CASSLGDVMTNYGYELYF.

This chain links TRBV15 with TRBJ2-7; 7 bases line up with TRBD1. Germline V gene sequence: CDR1 LNHNV, CDR2 YYDKDF (reference sequence). With 5 bases clipped from V and 3 bases from J, the junction kept 1 base outside the gene matches. The CDR3 spans 12 residues. The CDR3 DNA reads TGTGCCACCAGCCGGGACAGCTACGAGCAGTACTTC. Protein product: CATSRDSYEQYF.

V gene TRBV7-2 combines with J gene TRBJ1-2; TRBD1 matches 7 bases. The CDR3 extends over 13 amino acids. Looked up from germline, CDR1 is SGHTA and CDR2 is FQGNSA. Trimming took 6 bases from V and 7 from J; bases not matched to a gene: 8. CDR3 bases: TGTGCCAGCAGTCGACAGGGTCTTGGTGGCTACACCTTC. It yields the protein CASSRQGLGGYTF. The full variable domain, rest sourced from reference TRBV7-2 and TRBJ1-2, is GAGVSQSPSNKVTEKGKDVELRCDPISGHTALYWYRQSLGQGLEFLIYFQGNSAPDKSGLPSDRFSAERTGGSVSTLTIQRTQQEDSAVYLCASSRQGLGGYTFGSGTRLTVV.

The genes are TRBV7-2 and TRBJ2-2; D possibly corresponds to TRBD2 (5 bases). This CDR3 spans 13 amino acids. Trimming stripped 4 bases from V and 9 bases from J, with 12 bases between. Germline V lookup: CDR1 SGHTA, CDR2 FQGNSA. The CDR3 protein is CASSSDPSRELFF. Here the CDR3 DNA reads TGTGCCAGCAGCTCCGATCCTAGCAGGGAGCTGTTTTTT.

This clonotype was counted only a few times. This chain uses TRBV11-2 with TRBJ2-1; D perhaps matches TRBD2 (6 bases). This CDR3 contains 13 residues. V was pared by 8 bases and J by 5 bases, with 13 bases between. The germline gives CDR1 SGHAT, CDR2 FQNNGV. CDR3 sequence (DNA): TGTGCCAGCGGGGGGTTCGCGAACAATGAGCAGTTCTTC. Encoded protein: CASGGFANNEQFF.

This rearrangement joins TRBV9 to TRBJ2-5; tentative D call: TRBD2 (6 bases). Germline V gives CDR1 SGDLS, CDR2 YYNGEE. V was pared by 0 bases and J by 4 bases, with 13 bases between. This CDR3 has 15 amino acids. CDR3 in DNA: TGTGCCAGCAGCGTAGTTTTCGGGAGTGGAGAGACCCAGTACTTC. It codes for CASSVVFGSGETQYF.